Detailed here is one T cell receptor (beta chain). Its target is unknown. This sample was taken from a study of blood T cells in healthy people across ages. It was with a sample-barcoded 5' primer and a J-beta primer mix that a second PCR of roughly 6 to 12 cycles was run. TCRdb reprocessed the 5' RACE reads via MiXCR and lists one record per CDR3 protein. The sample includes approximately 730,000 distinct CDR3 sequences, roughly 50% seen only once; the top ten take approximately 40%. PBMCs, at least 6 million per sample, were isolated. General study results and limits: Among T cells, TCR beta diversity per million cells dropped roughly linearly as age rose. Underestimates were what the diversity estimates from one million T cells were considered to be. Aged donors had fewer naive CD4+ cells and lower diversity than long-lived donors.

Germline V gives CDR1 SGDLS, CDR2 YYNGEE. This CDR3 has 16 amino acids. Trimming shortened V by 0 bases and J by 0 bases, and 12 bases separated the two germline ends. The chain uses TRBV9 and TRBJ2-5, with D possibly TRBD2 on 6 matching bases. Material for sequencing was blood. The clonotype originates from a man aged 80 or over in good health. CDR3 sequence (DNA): TGTGCCAGCAGCGTAGGCCTTGGGGGGTACCAAGAGACCCAGTACTTC. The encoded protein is CASSVGLGGYQETQYF. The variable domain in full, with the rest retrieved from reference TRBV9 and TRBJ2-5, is DSGVTQTPKHLITATGQRVTLRCSPRSGDLSVYWYQQSLDQGLQFLIQYYNGEERAKGNILERFSAQQFPDLHSELNLSSLELGDSALYFCASSVGLGGYQETQYFGPGTRLLVL.